This T cell receptor beta chain is drawn from a study of regulatory T cells in long-lasting Graves disease. Overall study findings and caveats: Accuracy may have suffered from the small sample size.

Germline V gene lookup returns CDR1 SGHVS and CDR2 FQNEAQ. Trimming removed 5 bases from V and 4 bases from J; junction bases left unmatched: 8. CDR3 length: 14 amino acids. A remark on this clonotype: What it binds is unknown.

The time point is: newly diagnosed GD, antithyroid drugs for less than 3 months. PBMC RNA served as the TCR library source. Construction of TCR beta libraries relied on iRepertoire HTBI primers and on Arm-PCR targeting CDR3 regions. TCRdb re-analysed the multiplex PCR reads in MiXCR, keeping a single row per CDR3 protein. Here the sample spans some 410,000 distinct CDR3 sequences, 16% being singletons. The data were also submitted as part of a second study, on T cells in Graves' hyperthyroidism and ophthalmopathy. That paper adds: When ophthalmopathy did not progress within 18 months, Graves' hyperthyroidism was considered stable. Ophthalmopathy was model-predicted a median roughly 6.5 months pre-onset.

This sequence was found in a woman in her 30s with Graves disease. J is TRBJ2-7 and V is TRBV7-8, with 7 bases aligning to TRBD2. The sequences come from peripheral blood mononuclear cells (PBMCs), collected at new diagnosis, from a patient treated with antithyroid drugs. The DNA of the CDR3 is TGTGCCAGCAGCCAGGGACTATCCTCATACGAGCAGTACTTC. It encodes CASSQGLSSYEQYF.